The rows below give T cell receptor beta chains drawn from one sample of a study of blood T cell repertoires in COVID-19. Measured with immunoSEQ multiplex PCR; TCRdb has only the in-frame clones, and not every one. The sample lists 150,000 or so clones, more than 65% occurring once. The specimen sequenced was PBMCs or T cells enriched from blood (not recorded which). The receptors were sampled from a man aged 45-65 years who had recovered from COVID-19. Each CDR3 is given with its conserved first and last residue. Fields, in order: J gene, V gene, D gene, clone size, CDR3 protein, CDR3 DNA. The D gene is left open where the match is weak. Clone size is given for some rows only: seen once, a few or many times, or a class if the clone is expanded.

>TRBJ1-1|TRBV6-5|TRBD1|-
CASSTFRGSTEAFF
TGTGCCAGCAGTACCTTCAGGGGGAGCACTGAAGCTTTCTTT
>TRBJ1-4|TRBV3-1/TRBV3-2|-|-
CASSPLESGEKLFF
TGTGCCAGCAGCCCATTGGAATCAGGGGAAAAACTGTTTTTT
>TRBJ1-2|TRBV6-5|TRBD1|-
CASRGTGNFGGYTF
TGTGCCAGCAGGGGGACAGGGAATTTTGGAGGCTACACCTTC
>TRBJ2-7|TRBV3-1/TRBV3-2|-|-
CASGGQLSYEQYF
TGTGCCTCCGGCGGGCAGCTCTCCTACGAGCAGTACTTC
>TRBJ1-5|TRBV20-1|TRBD1|-
CSASRGLDRTNQPQHF
TGCAGTGCTAGTAGGGGCTTGGACAGGACCAATCAGCCCCAGCATTTT
>TRBJ1-6|TRBV18|TRBD1|-
CASSPTTGNNSPLHF
TGTGCCAGCTCACCTACGACAGGGAATAATTCACCCCTCCACTTT
>TRBJ2-3|TRBV27|-|once
CASSHFGTQGTDTQYF
TGTGCCAGCAGCCATTTTGGGACCCAGGGGACAGATACGCAGTATTTT
>TRBJ2-2|TRBV14|TRBD2|few
CASSLGLAGGPGELFF
TGTGCCAGCAGCCTCGGACTAGCGGGGGGGCCCGGGGAGCTGTTTTTT
>TRBJ1-3|TRBV30|TRBD1|once
CAWSNWRDSRSGNTIYF
TGTGCCTGGAGTAATTGGAGGGACAGCAGATCTGGAAACACCATATATTTT
>TRBJ2-2|TRBV15|TRBD1|-
CATSKGQGWRELFF
TGTGCCACCAGCAAGGGACAGGGGTGGCGGGAGCTGTTTTTT
>TRBJ1-2|TRBV20-1|TRBD1|-
CGTVSVYGYTF
TGCGGGACAGTCAGTGTCTATGGCTACACCTTC
>TRBJ2-1|TRBV2|TRBD1|-
CASSDPRGSYNEQFF
TGTGCCAGCAGTGACCCCAGGGGGTCCTACAATGAGCAGTTCTTC
>TRBJ2-1|TRBV19|-|once
CASSNGGYNEQFF
TGTGCCAGTAGTAACGGGGGTTACAATGAGCAGTTCTTC
>TRBJ2-1|TRBV7-6|-|-
CASSYAPGGNEQFF
TGTGCCAGCAGCTATGCCCCCGGGGGCAATGAGCAGTTCTTC
>TRBJ1-4|TRBV5-1|TRBD1|-
CASSLAGQGNEKLFF
TGCGCCAGCAGCTTGGCCGGACAGGGTAATGAAAAACTGTTTTTT
>TRBJ1-2|TRBV29-1|-|-
CSVEAPSDNSYGYTF
TGCAGCGTTGAAGCCCCCAGCGATAACTCCTATGGCTACACCTTC
>TRBJ2-5|TRBV14|-|-
CATSNARTQETQYF
TGTGCCACTTCAAACGCCCGGACACAAGAGACCCAGTACTTC
>TRBJ2-3|TRBV30|TRBD2|-
CAWTSGGDTQYF
TGTGCCTGGACTAGCGGGGGGGATACGCAGTATTTT
>TRBJ1-6|TRBV3-1/TRBV3-2|-|-
CASSHGGSPLHF
TGTGCCAGCAGCCATGGGGGGTCACCCCTCCACTTT
>TRBJ1-2|TRBV7-3|-|once
CASSLEASYGYTF
TGTGCCAGCAGCTTAGAGGCTTCCTATGGCTACACCTTC
>TRBJ2-5|TRBV28|TRBD1|-
CASLPPGQGQETQYF
TGTGCCAGCTTACCACCGGGACAGGGACAAGAGACCCAGTACTTC
>TRBJ2-4|TRBV29-1|-|once
CSVDGGQNIQYF
TGCAGCGTTGATGGCGGGCAAAACATTCAGTACTTC
>TRBJ2-7|TRBV28|-|-
CASSGQETAYEQYF
TGTGCCAGCAGTGGGCAGGAAACCGCCTACGAGCAGTACTTC
>TRBJ1-1|TRBV7-2|-|once
CASRPNRARGTEAFF
TGTGCCAGCAGGCCAAACAGGGCAAGGGGCACTGAAGCTTTCTTT
>TRBJ2-5|TRBV6-1|-|once
CASSERQNQETQYF
TGTGCCAGCAGTGAACGCCAGAACCAAGAGACCCAGTACTTC
>TRBJ1-4|TRBV7-8|-|-
CASSLNRVSEKLFF
TGTGCCAGCAGCTTAAACAGGGTGTCTGAAAAACTGTTTTTT
>TRBJ2-7|TRBV3-1/TRBV3-2|-|-
CASSQADRTGEQYF
TGTGCCAGCAGCCAAGCCGACAGGACGGGGGAGCAGTACTTC
>TRBJ1-4|TRBV27|-|-
CASSRGRDEKLFF
TGTGCCAGCAGCCGGGGGAGGGATGAAAAACTGTTTTTT
>TRBJ2-2|TRBV18|-|-
CASSPYHGNTGELFF
TGTGCCAGCTCACCATACCACGGGAACACCGGGGAGCTGTTTTTT
>TRBJ1-2|TRBV6-5|-|-
CASSPVRASGYTF
TGTGCCAGCAGTCCCGTGAGGGCAAGCGGCTACACCTTC